The rows below give T cell receptor beta chains drawn from one sample of a study of metastatic and nonmetastatic thyroid tumors. With MiXCR, TCRdb reprocessed the PCR reads. This table holds 45,000 to 60,000 clones, approximately 17% found once. Specimen: blood. These receptors were taken from a female donor with papillary thyroid cancer or a benign thyroid nodule (not recorded which). Some clones in this sample may be carry-over from other donors' samples. Each CDR3 is given with its conserved first and last residue. Each record gives: D gene, clone size, V gene, J gene, CDR3 DNA, CDR3 protein. The D gene is left open where the match is weak. Expanded clones get a size class; other rows say once, few or many, or leave the size out.

>-|many|TRBV4-1|TRBJ2-1
TGCGCCAGCAGCTTGAGACCTTGGGGGACCAATGAGCAGTTCTTC
CASSLRPWGTNEQFF
>TRBD1|few|TRBV6-5|TRBJ2-6
TGTGCCAGCAGATCTGGGGGACAGGGGGCGTTCGGGGCCAACGTCCTGACTTTC
CASRSGGQGAFGANVLTF
>TRBD1|many|TRBV28|TRBJ2-5
TGTGCCAGCAGTTTAATGACCGACAGGGGAGCAGAGACCCAGTACTTC
CASSLMTDRGAETQYF
>TRBD1|-|TRBV4-1|TRBJ1-1
TGCGCCAGCAGTTGGACAGGGAGTTCGGTTGAAGCTTTCTTT
CASSWTGSSVEAFF
>-|few|TRBV28|TRBJ2-3
TGTGCCAGCAGTTCCGAGCGTGAGTCCTCAACAGATACGCAGTATTTT
CASSSERESSTDTQYF
>-|many|TRBV6-1|TRBJ2-7
TGTGCCAGCAGCCGCGGGACTCCAGTGGGGGAGCAGTACTTC
CASSRGTPVGEQYF
>TRBD2|many|TRBV6-1|TRBJ2-1
TGTGCCAGCACTGAACTAGCGGTCTCCTACAATGAGCAGTTCTTC
CASTELAVSYNEQFF
>-|many|TRBV6-1|TRBJ2-7
TGTGCCACCGAGAGGCCCTCCTACGAGCAGTACTTC
CATERPSYEQYF
>TRBD1|many|TRBV2|TRBJ1-5
TGTGCCAGCATTCTGAGAGCGGGACAGGGGCTTCAGCCCCAGCATTTT
CASILRAGQGLQPQHF
>-|many|TRBV7-9|TRBJ2-7
TGTGCCGGCAGCTTCCACCACGAGCAGTACTTC
CAGSFHHEQYF
>TRBD2|many|TRBV6-4|TRBJ2-2
TGTGCCAGCAGGCCAGCGGGAGCGGCTGGGGAGCTGTTTTTT
CASRPAGAAGELFF
>TRBD2|many|TRBV28|TRBJ2-3
TGTGCCAGCAGTTCCGAGCGGGAGTCCGCAACAGATACGCAGTATTTT
CASSSERESATDTQYF
>-|many|TRBV20-1|TRBJ2-7
TGCAGTGCTAGAGATCTGGTGGGCTACGAGCAGTACTTC
CSARDLVGYEQYF
>-|many|TRBV6-1|TRBJ2-3
TGTGCCAGCAGTGAAATGGGTGGGGGTAGTGATACGCAGTATTTT
CASSEMGGGSDTQYF
>-|-|TRBV11-2|TRBJ1-6
TGTGCCAGCAGCCCTTTGGCAGGAAGTGCATATAATTCACCCCTCCACTTT
CASSPLAGSAYNSPLHF
>-|-|TRBV19|TRBJ2-6
TGTGCCAGTAGTTTTCACATGGTCTCTGGGGCCAACGTCCTGACTTTC
CASSFHMVSGANVLTF
>-|many|TRBV30|TRBJ1-2
TGTGCCTGGACCCCTCGGGCGCCGACTTATGGCTACACCTTC
CAWTPRAPTYGYTF
>-|-|TRBV7-6|TRBJ2-2
TGTGCCAGCAGCGGGGCGACGGAGAACACCGGGTGGCTGTTTTTT
CASSGATENTGWLFF
>TRBD1|-|TRBV20-1|TRBJ1-6
TGCAGTGCTACCACAGGGGGCTTAAATAATTCACCCCTCCACTTT
CSATTGGLNNSPLHF
>-|many|TRBV6-1|TRBJ1-5
TGTGCCGTCTCCGGGGAACAGCCCCAGCATTTT
CAVSGEQPQHF
>-|-|TRBV30|TRBJ1-2
TGTGCCTGGACTCGGATCAGGTCGGGTGGCTACACCTTC
CAWTRIRSGGYTF
>-|-|TRBV6-1|TRBJ2-7
TGTGCCAGCAGTGAAGGAGAATTAGGGCCATACGGTCGGTACTTC
CASSEGELGPYGRYF
>-|-|TRBV20-1|TRBJ2-1
TGCAGTGCTCTAGAAAGGGGCCGAAATCACTCCTACAATGAGCAGTTCTTC
CSALERGRNHSYNEQFF